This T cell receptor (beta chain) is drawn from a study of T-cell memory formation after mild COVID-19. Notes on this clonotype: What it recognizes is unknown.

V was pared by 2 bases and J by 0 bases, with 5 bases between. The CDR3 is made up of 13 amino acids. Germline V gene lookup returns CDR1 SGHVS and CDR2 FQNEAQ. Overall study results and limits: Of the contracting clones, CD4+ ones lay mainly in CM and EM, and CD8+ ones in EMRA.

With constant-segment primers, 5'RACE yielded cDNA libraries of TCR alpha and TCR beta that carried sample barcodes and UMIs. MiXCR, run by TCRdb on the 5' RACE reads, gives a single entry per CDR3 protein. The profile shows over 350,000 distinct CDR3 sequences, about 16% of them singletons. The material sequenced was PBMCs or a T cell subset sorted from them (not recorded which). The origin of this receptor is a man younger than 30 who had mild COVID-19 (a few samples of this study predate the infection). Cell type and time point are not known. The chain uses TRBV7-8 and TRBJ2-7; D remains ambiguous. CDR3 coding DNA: TGTGCCAGCAGCTTACAGAGCTCCTACGAGCAGTACGTC. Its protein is CASSLQSSYEQYV.